Listed below are T cell receptor beta chains from one sample, sequenced in a study of cytomegalovirus exposure and HLA in healthy donors. Produced via immunoSEQ multiplex PCR; TCRdb's table is partial and in-frame only. Among 150,000 to 160,000 clones, roughly 72% were seen once, and the ten largest hold roughly 2%. Sequences were obtained from PBMCs. The source is a man aged 25-45 years in good health and CMV-seronegative. CDR3s include the opening cysteine and the closing phenylalanine or tryptophan. Each record gives: clone size, J gene, V gene, D gene, CDR3 DNA, CDR3 protein. D genes are given only for firm matches. A row's size may be missing; if present it is once, few, many or a size class.

- TRBJ1-1 TRBV19 TRBD1 TGTGCCAGTAGTACCACCGGGACAGAAACAGCTTTCTTT CASSTTGTETAFF
- TRBJ2-4 TRBV28 TRBD1 TGTGCCAGCAGTTTGGGGACAGGGGCCAAAAACATTCAGTACTTC CASSLGTGAKNIQYF
- TRBJ2-5 TRBV10-3 TRBD2 TGTGCCATCAGTGAGTCAGTTAGCGGGGGCGAGACCCAGTACTTC CAISESVSGGETQYF
few TRBJ1-4 TRBV5-1 - TGCGCCAGCAGCTTGGGCGGGGCAACTAATGAAAAACTGTTTTTT CASSLGGATNEKLFF
- TRBJ2-2 TRBV6-6 - TGTGCCAGCAGCCTAGAGAACACCGGGGAGCTGTTTTTT CASSLENTGELFF
- TRBJ1-2 TRBV5-1 - TGCGCCAGCAGCCCTCAAGGGGGAGATGGCTACACCTTC CASSPQGGDGYTF
- TRBJ1-1 TRBV6-5 - TGTGCCAGCAGTGTTGGGGGGGGTATTAAGGGAGCTTTCTTT CASSVGGGIKGAFF
- TRBJ2-1 TRBV7-6 TRBD2 TGTGCCAGCAGCTCTTTAGCGGGGGGCAGGGATGAGCAGTTCTTC CASSSLAGGRDEQFF
- TRBJ2-7 TRBV7-9 TRBD2 TGTTCCAGCAGCCCTCGACTAGCGGGGGGCTCCTACGAGCAGTACTTC CSSSPRLAGGSYEQYF
- TRBJ2-7 TRBV10-3 TRBD2 TGTGCCATTTGGGCGGGGGGCGCGTACGAGCAGTACTTC CAIWAGGAYEQYF
- TRBJ2-3 TRBV19 - TGTGCCAGTAGTTACGGGAGCACAGATACGCAGTATTTT CASSYGSTDTQYF
- TRBJ2-6 TRBV2 - TGTGCTACGGGACAAAGCTCTGGGGCCAACGTCCTGACTTTC CATGQSSGANVLTF
- TRBJ2-5 TRBV15 TRBD2 TGTGCCACCAGCAGAGTTAGAGCGGGGGGCCGACAAGAGACCCAGTACTTC CATSRVRAGGRQETQYF
- TRBJ2-2 TRBV27 TRBD1 TGTGCCAGCAGTCCCGACAGGGGTGGAACGGGGGAGCTGTTTTTT CASSPDRGGTGELFF
- TRBJ2-6 TRBV18 - TGTGCCAGCTCACCAAGTCAGGGAACTGGGGCCAACGTCCTGACTTTC CASSPSQGTGANVLTF
once TRBJ1-5 TRBV7-2 - TGTGCCAGCAGCTTAGCAGGGGGCAATCAGCCCCAGCATTTT CASSLAGGNQPQHF
- TRBJ2-1 TRBV27 TRBD2 TGTGCCAGCAGTTTATACCGACTAGCGGGCAATGAGCAGTTCTTC CASSLYRLAGNEQFF
- TRBJ1-2 TRBV4-2 TRBD1 TGTGCCAGCAGCCAAGATGAGAAGGGGGCTCATGGCTACACCTTC CASSQDEKGAHGYTF